This record looks at one T cell receptor beta chain sequence and its context. These data belong to a study of T cells in Graves' hyperthyroidism and ophthalmopathy. It was RNA transcripts that yielded the amplified TCR beta CDR3 regions. Initially, a first-round RT-PCR of the TCR CDR3 employed the HTBI primer set. Via MiXCR, TCRdb re-called the multiplex PCR reads, giving one row per CDR3 protein. This sample has about 700,000 distinct CDR3 sequences, with 12% to 15% found just once. Stable Graves' hyperthyroidism meant no ophthalmopathy progression within 18 months. Hyperthyroidism had been newly diagnosed in patients aged 18 to 65, and its duration was under 2 months. Fresh peripheral blood, roughly 9.6 ml, was the source of the PBMCs. Sequenced input: blood. This clonotype originated in a woman in her late teens or twenties with Graves' hyperthyroidism.

This CDR3 reads CSVGLVRGTGSSYNEQFF. The CDR3 nucleotides are TGCAGCGTTGGACTTGTGAGAGGCACAGGATCTTCCTACAATGAGCAGTTCTTC. The chain combines TRBV29-1 with TRBJ2-1; D is possibly TRBD1 (5 bases). The CDR3 is made up of 18 amino acids. From germline, CDR1 is SQVTM and CDR2 ANQGSEA. V was trimmed by 4 bases and J by 1 base, leaving 23 bases between them.